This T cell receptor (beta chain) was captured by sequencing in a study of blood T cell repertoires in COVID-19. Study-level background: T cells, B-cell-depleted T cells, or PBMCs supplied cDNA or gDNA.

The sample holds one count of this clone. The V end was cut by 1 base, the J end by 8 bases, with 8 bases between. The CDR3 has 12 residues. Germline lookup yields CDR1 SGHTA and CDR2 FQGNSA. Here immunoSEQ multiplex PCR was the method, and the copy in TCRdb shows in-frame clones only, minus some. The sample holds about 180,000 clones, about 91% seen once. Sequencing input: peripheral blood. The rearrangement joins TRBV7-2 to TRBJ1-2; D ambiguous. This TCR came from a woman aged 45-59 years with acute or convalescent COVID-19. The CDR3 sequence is CASSLVWEGYTF. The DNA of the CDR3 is TGTGCCAGCAGCTTAGTCTGGGAGGGCTACACCTTC. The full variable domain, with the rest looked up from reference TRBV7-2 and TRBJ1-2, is GAGVSQSPSNKVTEKGKDVELRCDPISGHTALYWYRQSLGQGLEFLIYFQGNSAPDKSGLPSDRFSAERTGGSVSTLTIQRTQQEDSAVYLCASSLVWEGYTFGSGTRLTVV.